The 7 T cell receptor beta chains below were found in one sample sequenced in a study of shared clonotypes between healthy human individuals. The table came from immunoSEQ multiplex PCR; TCRdb's copy has only in-frame clones and leaves some out. The data hold 1.5 million to 1.9 million clones, with 98% observed a single time. Sequencing input: naive CD4+ T cells sorted from blood. Subset reported: CD45RA+ positively selected. These receptors were collected from a man aged 30 to 39 in good health.

The chain combines TRBV4-3 with TRBJ2-1; 8 bases fit TRBD2. Germline CDR1 is LGHNA and CDR2 is YSLEER. This CDR3 has 17 amino acids. Trimming took 0 bases from V and 5 from J; bases not matched to a gene: 9. The CDR3 bases are TGCGCCAGCAGCCAAGATAGGGCCGGGACTAGTAACAATGAGCAGTTCTTC. Protein sequence: CASSQDRAGTSNNEQFF.

This clone has a single count. The V gene is TRBV7-6, the J gene TRBJ2-5, with TRBD1 identical over 9 bases. This CDR3 contains 18 residues. J was trimmed by 2 bases and V by 5 bases; bases with no gene match: 15. The germline CDR1 and CDR2 sequences are SGHVS and FNYEAQ. CDR3: CASSKGPNHRGRQETQYF. The DNA of the CDR3 is TGTGCCAGCAGCAAGGGCCCCAACCACAGGGGGCGACAAGAGACCCAGTACTTC. The variable domain in full, with the rest retrieved from reference TRBV7-6 and TRBJ2-5, is GAGVSQSPRYKVTKRGQDVALRCDPISGHVSLYWYRQALGQGPEFLTYFNYEAQQDKSGLPNDRFSAERPEGSISTLTIQRTEQRDSAMYRCASSKGPNHRGRQETQYFGPGTRLLVL.

The rearrangement links TRBV5-1 to TRBJ2-7; tentatively, D is TRBD2 (6 bases). This CDR3 region has 15 residues. The V gene's germline CDR1 is SGHRS and CDR2 YFSETQ. V lost 0 bases and J lost 2, with 12 bases in between. This chain's CDR3 is CASSLGQDYPYEQYF. The CDR3 nucleotides are TGCGCCAGCAGCTTGGGGCAGGACTATCCCTACGAGCAGTACTTC.

The chain joins TRBV9 to TRBJ2-7, with D maybe TRBD2 (6 bases). Germline V gene sequence: CDR1 SGDLS, CDR2 YYNGEE. The CDR3 runs to 17 residues. Trimming took 0 bases from V and 1 from J, leaving 17 bases between them. The CDR3 nucleotides are TGTGCCAGCAGCGTAGGAGCCGGGGGTAGGGTGTCCTACGAGCAGTACTTC. This sequence encodes CASSVGAGGRVSYEQYF.

This clone was detected only once. The chain joins TRBV6-5 to TRBJ1-2; D is unclear. Germline V CDR1 and CDR2: MNHEY, SVGAGI. This CDR3 is built from 14 residues. Trimming shortened V by 6 bases and J by 4 bases, and 15 bases separated the two germline ends. The CDR3 region has the DNA TGTGCCAGCAGAAAGGCCGAAAGACTCTATGGCTACACCTTC. This translates into CASRKAERLYGYTF.

This clone was counted once. J is TRBJ2-5 and V is TRBV7-9; D unclear. Trimming stripped 5 bases from V and 6 bases from J, with 7 bases between. CDR3 length equals 11 residues. Germline CDR1 is SEHNR and CDR2 is FQNEAQ (reference sequence). The DNA for the CDR3 is TGTGCCAGCAGCCCCGTCCAGACCCAGTACTTC. Amino acid sequence: CASSPVQTQYF.

The chain uses TRBV29-1 and TRBJ2-1; D gene unclear. Trimming stripped 4 bases from V and 5 bases from J, with 12 bases between. The CDR3 is 13 amino acids. The germline gives CDR1 SQVTM, CDR2 ANQGSEA. Here the CDR3 DNA reads TGCAGCGTTGTCTATTGGTCCGACAATGAGCAGTTCTTC. Residues: CSVVYWSDNEQFF.